The 22 T cell receptor beta chains in this list originate from one sample, sequenced in a study of identical twins. Each CDR3 protein is one row after TCRdb ran MiXCR on the 5' RACE reads. Of 300,000 to 400,000 distinct CDR3 sequences in the sample, roughly 9% were seen once. The sample comprised naive T cells sorted from blood. The receptors were gathered from a woman between 50 and 59 years old in good health.

This clonotype was detected only a few times. The chain has TRBV12-3 or TRBV12-4 and TRBJ2-1; 7 bases are shared with TRBD1. This CDR3 comprises 15 residues. J gave up 3 bases and V 5 bases, and 7 bases lay outside the gene matches. CDR3 loop: CASSNPDRDYNEQFF. The CDR3 bases are TGTGCCAGCAGTAACCCCGACAGGGACTACAATGAGCAGTTCTTC.

The table lists this clonotype with a few counts. The chain combines TRBV3-1 with TRBJ1-1, with no clear D. Germline loops: CDR1 LGHDT, CDR2 YNNKEL (reference sequence). CDR3 length equals 14 residues. Trimming took off 4 bases at V and 3 bases at J, with 12 bases between the two ends. Here the CDR3 DNA reads TGTGCCAGCAGCCCTCGGGGTCTTGACACTGAAGCTTTCTTT. It is translated as CASSPRGLDTEAFF.

This clonotype came up many times. This sequence joins TRBV5-1 and TRBJ2-5; tentative D call: TRBD2 (6 bases). This CDR3 is built from 15 residues. CDR1 and CDR2 (germline): SGHRS, YFSETQ. Trimming removed 0 bases at V and 4 bases at J, with 13 bases between. CDR3 sequence reads: CASSLEMGGGETQYF. The CDR3 DNA is TGCGCCAGCAGCTTGGAAATGGGGGGAGGAGAGACCCAGTACTTC.

This clonotype came up many times. The chain uses TRBV29-1 and TRBJ2-1; no firm D call. The CDR3 sequence is 12 residues long. Germline-derived CDR1 and CDR2 are SQVTM and ANQGSEA. Trimming cost V 0 bases and J 12 bases, with 12 bases left between them. In DNA, the CDR3 is TGCAGCGTTGAAGAAATGGACCCCGGGCAGTTCTTC. Residues: CSVEEMDPGQFF.

This clonotype was picked up a small number of times. This rearrangement joins TRBV7-3 to TRBJ1-1, with D possibly being TRBD1 (5 bases). Germline assignment: CDR1 SGHTA and CDR2 FQGTGA. V was clipped by 3 bases and J by 0 bases, with 8 bases between them. This CDR3 is built from 14 residues. The CDR3 sequence: CASSFGQLNTEAFF. The CDR3 coding sequence is TGTGCCAGCAGCTTTGGACAACTGAACACTGAAGCTTTCTTT.

This clonotype was seen ten or more times. CDR3: CASSLTAEGVTNTEAFF. The CDR3 nucleotides read TGTGCCAGCAGCCTGACCGCTGAGGGAGTGACGAACACTGAAGCTTTCTTT. This chain joins TRBV7-6 and TRBJ1-1; D remains ambiguous. The CDR3 runs 17 residues. In germline, CDR1 is SGHVS, CDR2 FNYEAQ. Trimming removed 5 bases from V and 1 base from J, with 20 bases in between.

This clonotype was found a few times. This chain uses TRBV12-3 or TRBV12-4 with TRBJ1-2; the D gene is possibly TRBD1 (5 bases). The CDR3 has 14 amino acids. The germline V and J ends were trimmed by 3 bases and 4 bases, with 12 bases remaining between them. CDR3 region: CASSLGVGRYGYTF. For the CDR3, the DNA is TGTGCCAGCAGTTTGGGGGTGGGACGCTATGGCTACACCTTC.

The chain employs TRBV15 and TRBJ1-2; 8 bases match TRBD1. V dropped 3 bases and J dropped 7; count of bases not matched to a gene: 10. In germline, CDR1 is LNHNV, CDR2 YYDKDF (reference sequence). This CDR3 spans 15 amino acids. The CDR3 region is CATSRRDRRISGYTF. In DNA, the CDR3 is TGTGCCACCAGCAGGCGGGACAGGAGGATAAGTGGCTACACCTTC.

This clonotype was recorded a few times. The genes are TRBV18 and TRBJ2-1; 9 nucleotides align to TRBD1. The CDR3 has 15 residues. Trimming at V came to 6 bases and at J to 6 bases, leaving 9 bases not matched to a gene. CDR1 and CDR2 from the germline V gene are KGHSH and LQKENI. The CDR3 region has the DNA TGTGCCAGCTCGCCCGGGACAGGGACGGGCAATGAGCAGTTCTTC. Amino acid sequence: CASSPGTGTGNEQFF.

In its sample, this clonotype was seen many times. The chain uses TRBV12-3 or TRBV12-4 and TRBJ2-2, with 11 bases fitting TRBD2. V shed 2 bases and J 5 bases; nucleotides not matched to a gene: 7. The CDR3 consists of 17 residues. The CDR3 coding sequence is TGTGCCAGCAGTTTATGGCTAGCGGGAGGTCGGACCGGGGAGCTGTTTTTT. Amino acid sequence: CASSLWLAGGRTGELFF.

This chain joins TRBV7-9 and TRBJ2-1, with 9 bases that match TRBD1. J gave up 5 bases and V 5 bases, and 10 bases lay outside the gene matches. Germline V lookup: CDR1 SEHNR, CDR2 FQNEAQ (reference sequence). The CDR3 has 16 amino acids. The CDR3 sequence is CASSPYPGQGNNEQFF. The CDR3 bases are TGTGCCAGCAGCCCGTACCCGGGACAGGGAAACAATGAGCAGTTCTTC.

This clonotype came up a few times. The chain employs TRBV12-3 or TRBV12-4 and TRBJ2-5; TRBD2 matches 12 bases. Trimming at V came to 2 bases and at J to 9 bases, leaving 13 bases not matched to a gene. The CDR3 is made up of 17 amino acids. The CDR3 bases are TGTGCCAGCAGTTTAAGGACTAGCGGGAATTGGCTTGGGGCCCAGTACTTC. Amino acids: CASSLRTSGNWLGAQYF.

This clonotype was detected many times. This rearrangement joins TRBV4-2 to TRBJ2-2; tentatively, D is TRBD2 (5 bases). Germline V gene data show CDR1 as LGHNA and CDR2 as YNFKEQ. The CDR3 has 15 amino acids. The V gene lost 6 bases and the J gene lost 4 bases, with 15 bases spanning the gap. The CDR3 protein is CASRKEEPSTGELFF. CDR3 DNA sequence: TGTGCCAGCAGGAAGGAGGAACCTTCCACCGGGGAGCTGTTTTTT.

This clonotype was detected ten times or more. The CDR3 here is CASSRNGVNSPLHF. DNA for the CDR3: TGCGCCAGCAGCCGGAACGGTGTTAATTCACCCCTCCACTTT. The chain carries TRBV5-1 and TRBJ1-6, with unresolved D. This CDR3 region has 14 residues. Germline V gene data show CDR1 as SGHRS and CDR2 as YFSETQ. Trimming cost V 4 bases and J 6 bases, with 11 bases left between them.

The chain carries TRBV12-3 or TRBV12-4 and TRBJ1-5; D not certain. Trimming removed 3 bases from V and 3 bases from J, with 9 bases in between. CDR3 length equals 14 residues. The chain's CDR3 is CASSLMGFNQPQHF. CDR3 coding DNA: TGTGCCAGCAGTTTGATGGGATTCAATCAGCCCCAGCATTTT.

This rearrangement joins TRBV25-1 to TRBJ1-1, with no clear D. Trimming pared 8 bases from V and 7 bases from J, leaving 11 bases between. The CDR3 is made up of 11 amino acids. Germline values: CDR1 MGHDK, CDR2 SYGVNS. The CDR3 sequence: CASSLYGEAFF. The CDR3 nucleotides are TGTGCCAGCTCTCTTTACGGTGAAGCTTTCTTT.

At least ten counts were recorded for this clonotype. The chain recombines TRBV5-1 with TRBJ2-2; 9 positions agree with TRBD2. The V gene's germline CDR1 is SGHRS and CDR2 YFSETQ. This CDR3 comprises 14 residues. After removal of 7 bases from V and 3 bases from J, the junction contained 4 bases not matched to a gene. The CDR3 nucleotides are TGCGCCAGCCGACTAGCGGATGACACCGGGGAGCTGTTTTTT. Amino acids: CASRLADDTGELFF.

This rearrangement joins TRBV11-2 to TRBJ2-1; 10 nucleotides line up with TRBD2. Germline loops: CDR1 SGHAT, CDR2 FQNNGV. V dropped 5 bases and J dropped 12; count of bases not matched to a gene: 7. CDR3 length: 13 amino acids. CDR3 sequence (DNA): TGTGCCAGCAGCCCACATCCTAGCGGGGGGCAGTTCTTC. Protein product: CASSPHPSGGQFF.

The J gene is TRBJ2-2, the V gene TRBV5-1; 14 nucleotides align to TRBD2. V was pared by 2 bases and J by 5 bases, with 8 bases of the junction left unmatched. The CDR3 loop spans 18 amino acids. Germline CDR1 and CDR2: SGHRS and YFSETQ. The CDR3 spells CASSFSGLAGVGTGELFF. DNA for the CDR3: TGCGCCAGCAGCTTCTCGGGACTAGCGGGAGTAGGGACCGGGGAGCTGTTTTTT.

This clonotype was found many times. The chain has TRBV5-5 and TRBJ2-7, with 12 bases identical to TRBD2. CDR1 and CDR2 (germline): SGHKS, YYEKEE (reference sequence). This CDR3 comprises 16 residues. J gave up 6 bases and V 2 bases, and 9 bases lay outside the gene matches. The CDR3 region is CASSLRLAGEWSEQYF. The DNA of the CDR3 is TGTGCCAGCAGCTTACGACTAGCGGGAGAGTGGTCCGAGCAGTACTTC.

The rearrangement links TRBV25-1 to TRBJ2-5, with TRBD1 identical over 9 bases. Germline CDR1 MGHDK, CDR2 SYGVNS. The CDR3 length is 17 residues. The J segment lost 4 bases and the V segment lost 4 bases, leaving 13 bases of the junction unmatched. The CDR3 reads CASSGGTGLRRGETQYF. The CDR3 coding sequence is TGTGCCAGCAGTGGGGGGACAGGGTTACGGAGGGGAGAGACCCAGTACTTC.

A few counts support this clonotype. V and J are TRBV9 and TRBJ2-5; 7 bases are a match to TRBD1. Germline CDR1 and CDR2: SGDLS and YYNGEE. The CDR3 is 15 amino acids. V trimming: 0 bases; J trimming: 5 bases; junction bases outside the gene matches: 7. CDR3 DNA: TGTGCCAGCAGCGTAGAACAGGGGACCGGGGAGACCCAGTACTTC. Translating gives CASSVEQGTGETQYF.